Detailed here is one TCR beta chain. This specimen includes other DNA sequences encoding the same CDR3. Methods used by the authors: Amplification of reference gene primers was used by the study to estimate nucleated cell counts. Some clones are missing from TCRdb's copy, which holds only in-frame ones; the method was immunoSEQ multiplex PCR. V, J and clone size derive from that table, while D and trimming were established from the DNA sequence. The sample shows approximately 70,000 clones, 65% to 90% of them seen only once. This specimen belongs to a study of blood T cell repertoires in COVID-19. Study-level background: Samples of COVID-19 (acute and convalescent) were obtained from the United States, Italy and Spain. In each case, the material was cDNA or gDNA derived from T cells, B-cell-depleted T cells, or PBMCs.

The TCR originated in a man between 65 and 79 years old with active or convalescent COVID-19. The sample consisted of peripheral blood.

CDR3 residues: CASSSGTGDYEQYF. The CDR3 bases are TGTGCCAGCAGCTCCGGGACAGGGGACTACGAGCAGTACTTC. The chain joins TRBV11-2 to TRBJ2-7, with 10 bases lining up with TRBD1. Trimming took 4 bases from V and 3 from J; bases not matched to a gene: 3. This CDR3 is built from 14 residues. CDR1 and CDR2 from the germline V gene are SGHAT and FQNNGV.